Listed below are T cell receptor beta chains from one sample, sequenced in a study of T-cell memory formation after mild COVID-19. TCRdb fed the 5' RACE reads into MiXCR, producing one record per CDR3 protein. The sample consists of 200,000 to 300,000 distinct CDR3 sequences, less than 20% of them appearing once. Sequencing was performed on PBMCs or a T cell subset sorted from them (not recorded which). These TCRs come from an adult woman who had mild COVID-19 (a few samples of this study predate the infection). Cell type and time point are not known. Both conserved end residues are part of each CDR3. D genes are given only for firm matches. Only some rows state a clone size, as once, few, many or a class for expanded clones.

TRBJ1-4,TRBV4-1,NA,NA,CASTRVGAKEKLFF,TGCGCCAGCACCAGGGTAGGGGCAAAGGAAAAACTGTTTTTT
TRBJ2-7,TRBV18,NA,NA,CASSPTGFGNEQYF,TGTGCCAGCTCCCCGACGGGGTTCGGGAACGAGCAGTACTTC
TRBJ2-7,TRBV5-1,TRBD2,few,CASSPLPAGGKYEQYF,TGCGCCAGCAGCCCCCTCCCAGCGGGGGGAAAGTACGAGCAGTACTTC
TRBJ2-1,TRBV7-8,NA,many,CASSRLWSDRYDEQFF,TGTGCCAGCAGCCGCCTATGGTCAGACCGGTATGATGAGCAGTTCTTC
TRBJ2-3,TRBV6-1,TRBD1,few,CATGQGVRPQYF,TGTGCCACTGGACAGGGGGTGAGGCCGCAGTATTTT
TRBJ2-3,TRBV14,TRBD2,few,CASSQVRGGISTDTQYF,TGTGCCAGCAGCCAAGTTCGCGGGGGGATTAGCACAGATACGCAGTATTTT
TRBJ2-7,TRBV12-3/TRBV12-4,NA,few,CASSFQGPTEQYF,TGTGCCAGCAGTTTCCAGGGGCCTACGGAGCAGTACTTC
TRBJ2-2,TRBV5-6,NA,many,CASSSYSQSGTGELFF,TGTGCCAGCAGCTCTTACAGCCAATCGGGCACCGGGGAGCTGTTTTTT
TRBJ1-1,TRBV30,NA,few,CAWMVSADTEAFF,TGTGCCTGGATGGTCTCGGCAGACACTGAAGCTTTCTTT
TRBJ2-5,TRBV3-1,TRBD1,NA,CASRSTGTAQETQYF,TGTGCCAGCAGATCCACCGGGACAGCCCAAGAGACCCAGTACTTC
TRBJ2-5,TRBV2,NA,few,CASSERRVPRETQYF,TGTGCCAGCAGTGAGAGGAGGGTACCCCGAGAGACCCAGTACTTC
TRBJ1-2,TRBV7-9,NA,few,CASSFPGGSNYGYTF,TGTGCCAGCAGCTTTCCTGGGGGGTCTAACTATGGCTACACCTTC
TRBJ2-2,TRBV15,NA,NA,CATSSGRAGELFF,TGTGCCACCAGTTCGGGTCGGGCCGGGGAGCTGTTTTTT
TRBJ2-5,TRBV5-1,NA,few,CASSSQTRGETQYF,TGCGCCAGCAGCTCACAGACCCGGGGGGAGACCCAGTACTTC
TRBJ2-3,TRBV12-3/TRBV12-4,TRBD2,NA,CASRRTSGITDTQYF,TGTGCCAGCAGACGGACTAGCGGGATCACAGATACGCAGTATTTT
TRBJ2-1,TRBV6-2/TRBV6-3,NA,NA,CASSYVGGTNEQFF,TGTGCCAGCAGTTACGTAGGCGGGACGAATGAGCAGTTCTTC
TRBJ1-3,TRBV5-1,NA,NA,CASSLMGGSSTIYF,TGCGCCAGCAGCTTGATGGGGGGATCTAGCACCATATATTTT
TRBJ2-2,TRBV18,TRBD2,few,CASSPSGSTGELFF,TGTGCCAGCTCACCTAGCGGGAGCACCGGGGAGCTGTTTTTT
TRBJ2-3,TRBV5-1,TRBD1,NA,CASSSGQGHTDTQYF,TGCGCCAGCAGCTCTGGACAGGGGCACACAGATACGCAGTATTTT
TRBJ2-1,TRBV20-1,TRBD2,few,CSAITSGRDNEQFF,TGCAGTGCTATAACTAGCGGGAGGGACAATGAGCAGTTCTTC
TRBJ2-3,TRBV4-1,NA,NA,CASSQAYPSRDTQYF,TGCGCCAGCAGCCAAGCCTACCCATCCAGAGATACGCAGTATTTT